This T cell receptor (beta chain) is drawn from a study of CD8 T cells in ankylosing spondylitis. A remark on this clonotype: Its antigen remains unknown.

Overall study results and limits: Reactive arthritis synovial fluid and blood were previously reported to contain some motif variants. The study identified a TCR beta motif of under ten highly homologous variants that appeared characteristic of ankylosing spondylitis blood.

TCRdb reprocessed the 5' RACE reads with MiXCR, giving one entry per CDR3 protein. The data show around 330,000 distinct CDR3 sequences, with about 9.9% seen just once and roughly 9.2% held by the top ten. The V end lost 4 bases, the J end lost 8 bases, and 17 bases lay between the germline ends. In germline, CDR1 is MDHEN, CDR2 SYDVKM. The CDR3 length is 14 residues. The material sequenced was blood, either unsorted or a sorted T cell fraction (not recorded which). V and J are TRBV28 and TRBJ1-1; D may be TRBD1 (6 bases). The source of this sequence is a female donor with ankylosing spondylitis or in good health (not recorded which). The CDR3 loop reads CASSYTGREPEAFF. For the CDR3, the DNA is TGTGCCAGCAGTTACACAGGGAGGGAGCCCGAAGCTTTCTTT.